This T cell receptor (beta chain) was identified during a study of blood T cell repertoires in COVID-19. The wider study: The cDNA or gDNA used as material had been derived from T cells, B-cell-depleted T cells, or PBMCs.

Trimming took 2 bases from V and 0 from J, leaving 7 bases between them. Looked up from germline, CDR1 is SEHNR and CDR2 is FQNEAQ (reference sequence). The CDR3 length is 15 residues. Donors in Cohort 3 who had recovered were those with two negative PCRs, healthcare professional clearance, or resolution of their symptoms. The assay was immunoSEQ multiplex PCR, and TCRdb's table has in-frame clones only and misses some. The repertoire holds 200,000 to 250,000 clones, with 84% as singletons. The V call is TRBV7-9, the J call TRBJ1-4, with D possibly TRBD1 on 5 matching bases. The sample consisted of PBMCs or T cells enriched from blood (not recorded which). This sequence originates from a man in his sixties who had recovered from COVID-19. CDR3 coding DNA: TGTGCCAGCAGCTTAAGGGGTACAACTAATGAAAAACTGTTTTTT. This translates into CASSLRGTTNEKLFF.